This record concerns one T cell receptor (beta chain) sequence. This specimen belongs to a study of blood T cell repertoires in COVID-19. Study summary: Samples of COVID-19 (acute and convalescent) were obtained from the United States, Italy and Spain. Sample material is recorded as cDNA or gDNA derived from T cells, B-cell-depleted T cells, or PBMCs.

The germline V gene encodes CDR1 SNHLY and CDR2 FYNNEI. The CDR3 is 13 amino acids. The V end was cut by 6 bases, the J end by 5 bases, with 13 bases between. Original data processing: Nucleated cell number was recorded as an estimate derived from reference gene primer amplification. Sequencing used immunoSEQ multiplex PCR; TCRdb keeps in-frame clones, though not all of them. The V and J calls and clone size come from that table; D and trimming were worked out from the DNA. The table shows approximately 85,000 clones, with approximately 90% occurring only once. Sample: peripheral blood. The gene calls are TRBV2 and TRBJ1-1; a possible D gene is TRBD1 (5 bases). The TCR originated in a man in his fifties or sixties with active or convalescent COVID-19. CDR3 residues: CASREQVWTEAFF. CDR3 coding DNA: TGTGCCAGCAGGGAACAGGTCTGGACTGAAGCTTTCTTT.